One and the same sample provided the 29 T cell receptor beta chains below, sequenced in a study of blood T cell repertoires in COVID-19 (dated by TCRdb to 2020 to 2021). Library preparation used the immunoSEQ multiplex PCR assay. Here the immuneACCESS table is served through TCRdb, limited to in-frame sequences with V and J called. Missing clones are a known gap in these copies; in checked studies unresolved V genes cover under half, and the rest lacks a known reason. In this sample the table shows a few hundred thousand clones, 90% of which occur a single time. In total, the top ten clones hold roughly 2.9% of the sample. Sample: peripheral blood. All receptors derive from a woman aged 25 to 39 with COVID-19, enrolled during active disease.

The chain carries TRBV19 and TRBJ1-1, with TRBD1 matching over 7 bases. This CDR3 has 14 residues. Germline CDR1 and CDR2: LNHDA and SQIVND (reference sequence). V gave up 7 bases and J gave up 2 bases; unmatched junction bases: 7. In DNA form, the CDR3 reads TGTGCCAGTACCGGGACAGCCCCTAACACTGAAGCTTTCTTT. This encodes CASTGTAPNTEAFF. Looking up the rest from reference TRBV19 and TRBJ1-1 gives the full variable domain: DGGITQSPKYLFRKEGQNVTLSCEQNLNHDAMYWYRQDPGQGLRLIYYSQIVNDFQKGDIAEGYSVSREKKESFPLTVTSAQKNPTAFYLCASTGTAPNTEAFFGQGTRLTVV.

This clone has just one count. The chain combines TRBV14 with TRBJ2-1, with 16 bases lining up with TRBD2. The J segment lost 7 bases and the V segment lost 0 bases, leaving 12 bases of the junction unmatched. CDR3 length: 20 amino acids. Germline V lookup: CDR1 SGHDN, CDR2 FVKESK. The CDR3 DNA sequence: TGTGCCAGCAGCCAAGATTTGGGACTAGCGGGAGGGCCAACTCCGAATGAGCAGTTCTTC. Translating gives CASSQDLGLAGGPTPNEQFF.

The chain combines TRBV7-9 with TRBJ1-2; 9 bases fit TRBD1. The CDR3 extends over 14 amino acids. CDR1 SEHNR and CDR2 FQNEAQ come from the germline V gene (reference sequence). The J segment lost 7 bases and the V segment lost 4 bases, leaving 7 bases of the junction unmatched. The CDR3: CASSSQGTGLGYTF. Written as DNA, the CDR3 is TGTGCCAGCAGCTCCCAGGGGACAGGGCTTGGCTACACCTTC.

V usage is TRBV7-8 and J usage is TRBJ1-5, with D perhaps TRBD1 (5 bases). This CDR3 has 16 amino acids. The germline V and J ends were trimmed by 1 base and 5 bases, with 15 bases remaining between them. Germline V gene lookup returns CDR1 SGHVS and CDR2 FQNEAQ. CDR3 sequence reads: CASSLGAGPDDQPQHF. CDR3 sequence (DNA): TGTGCCAGCAGCTTAGGGGCAGGGCCCGACGATCAGCCCCAGCATTTT.

The gene calls are TRBV27 and TRBJ2-3; 14 nucleotides line up with TRBD2. The CDR3 runs 16 residues. Per germline, CDR1 MNHEY and CDR2 SMNVEV (reference sequence). V lost 5 bases and J lost 5; bases outside the gene matches: 6. CDR3 coding DNA: TGTGCCAGCAGTACTCGACTAGCGGGAGGGAGAGATACGCAGTATTTT. Protein: CASSTRLAGGRDTQYF.

The DNA for the CDR3 is TGTGCCAGCAGTAAGGGGTTGAATGAAAAACTGTTTTTT. It specifies CASSKGLNEKLFF. The chain employs TRBV2 and TRBJ1-4; TRBD1 might be the D (5 bases). Trimming pared 5 bases from V and 5 bases from J, leaving 9 bases between. Germline CDR1 reads SNHLY; CDR2 reads FYNNEI. This CDR3 contains 13 residues.

This clone appeared once. This chain connects TRBV5-8 to TRBJ1-1; D ambiguous. Germline CDR1 SGHTS, CDR2 YDEGEE. The CDR3 is 16 residues long. The V gene lost 7 bases and the J gene lost 0 bases, with 19 bases spanning the gap. The CDR3 reads CASFRTFGSMNTEAFF. DNA of the CDR3: TGTGCCAGCTTCAGAACCTTTGGTTCGATGAACACTGAAGCTTTCTTT.

The genes are TRBV7-8 and TRBJ2-2, with D possibly TRBD1 on 6 matching bases. The CDR3 spans 13 residues. Germline CDR1 is SGHVS and CDR2 is FQNEAQ. The V end lost 4 bases, the J end lost 7 bases, and 10 bases lay between the germline ends. CDR3 nucleotide sequence: TGTGCCAGCAGCTCCCGGACAGTCGGGGAGCTGTTTTTT. Protein sequence: CASSSRTVGELFF.

This sequence joins TRBV19 and TRBJ1-2; 7 positions agree with TRBD1. The CDR3 sequence is 13 residues long. V lost 6 bases, J lost 0 bases, and 1 base stayed unmatched. Germline-derived CDR1 and CDR2 are LNHDA and SQIVND (reference sequence). The CDR3 protein is CASSDRANYGYTF. CDR3 sequence (DNA): TGTGCCAGTAGCGACAGGGCTAACTATGGCTACACCTTC. The full variable domain, rest sourced from reference TRBV19 and TRBJ1-2, is DGGITQSPKYLFRKEGQNVTLSCEQNLNHDAMYWYRQDPGQGLRLIYYSQIVNDFQKGDIAEGYSVSREKKESFPLTVTSAQKNPTAFYLCASSDRANYGYTFGSGTRLTVV.

The V call is TRBV6-6, the J call TRBJ1-3, with a possible D match to TRBD1 (6 bases). Germline CDR1 MNHNY, CDR2 SVGAGI (reference sequence). V dropped 5 bases and J dropped 7 bases, with 12 bases sitting between them. The CDR3 covers 13 residues. CDR3 residues: CASSGGAGNTIYF. The CDR3 bases are TGTGCCAGCAGTGGGGGGGCGGGGAACACCATATATTTT.

The J gene is TRBJ1-2, the V gene TRBV28; TRBD1 might be the D (6 bases). The CDR3 loop spans 13 amino acids. Per the germline V gene, CDR1 is MDHEN and CDR2 is SYDVKM. Trimming took off 6 bases at V and 3 bases at J, with 11 bases between the two ends. The CDR3 here is CASRPEGDYGYTF. CDR3 bases: TGTGCCAGCAGACCTGAGGGGGACTATGGCTACACCTTC.

About this clone itself: A much larger clone differs from this one at a single base, so this may be a read error. The sample carries other DNA sequences with the same CDR3. This chain connects TRBV7-9 to TRBJ1-1, with D unresolved. V lost 3 bases, J lost 1 base, and 6 bases lay in between. The CDR3 length is 13 residues. The germline V gene has CDR1 SEHNR and CDR2 FQNEAQ (reference sequence). CDR3 loop: CASSFPGNTEAFF. For the CDR3, the DNA is TGTGCCAGCAGCTTTCCAGGGAACACTGAAGCTTTCTTT.

The gene calls are TRBV11-2 and TRBJ2-7; perhaps TRBD1 as D (5 bases). CDR1 and CDR2 from the germline V gene are SGHAT and FQNNGV. V was clipped by 6 bases and J by 6 bases, with 12 bases between them. The CDR3 is 12 amino acids. CDR3 amino acids: CASRQGSAEQYF. As DNA, the CDR3 is TGTGCCAGCAGGCAGGGATCGGCCGAGCAGTACTTC.

This chain connects TRBV2 to TRBJ1-1; 7 bases align to TRBD1. Losses at the gene ends were 8 bases for V and 3 bases for J; bases not matched to a gene: 6. CDR1 and CDR2 (germline): SNHLY, FYNNEI. The CDR3 is 13 residues long. In DNA form, the CDR3 reads TGTGCCAGCGGACAGGCCGCCTACACTGAAGCTTTCTTT. Residues: CASGQAAYTEAFF.

This chain joins TRBV30 and TRBJ1-1; TRBD1 matches 7 bases. Germline V gene lookup returns CDR1 GTSNPN and CDR2 SVGIG (reference sequence). V shed 2 bases, J shed 4 bases, and the junction held 4 bases outside the gene matches. This CDR3 has 13 residues. The CDR3 is CAWSSTGLTEAFF. As DNA, the CDR3 is TGTGCCTGGAGTTCGACAGGGCTCACTGAAGCTTTCTTT.

The J gene is TRBJ1-2, the V gene TRBV29-1, with 8 bases that match TRBD1. Unmatched junction bases numbered 5, after V lost 4 bases and J lost 7 bases. Per the germline V gene, CDR1 is SQVTM and CDR2 is ANQGSEA. There are 12 residues in the CDR3. CDR3 DNA: TGCAGCGTTGGTCAGGGGGCGCGTGGCTACACCTTC. As protein: CSVGQGARGYTF.

The rearrangement links TRBV10-1 to TRBJ1-4, with no clear D. Trimming stripped 3 bases from V and 7 bases from J, with 6 bases between. Germline loops: CDR1 WNHNN, CDR2 SYGVQD (reference sequence). This CDR3 has 12 amino acids. CDR3 DNA: TGCGCCAGCAGTGAAGGAGGTGAAAAACTGTTTTTT. Amino acids: CASSEGGEKLFF.

The chain links TRBV15 to TRBJ1-2; TRBD1 matches 9 bases. This CDR3 region has 15 residues. Germline CDR1 and CDR2: LNHNV and YYDKDF (reference sequence). The V segment lost 4 bases and the J segment 8 bases; nucleotides outside the gene matches: 11. CDR3: CATSNTRDRVEGYTF. Here the CDR3 DNA reads TGTGCCACCAGCAATACCCGGGACAGGGTGGAAGGCTACACCTTC.

The chain has TRBV7-9 and TRBJ1-1, with TRBD1 identical over 10 bases. The germline gives CDR1 SEHNR, CDR2 FQNEAQ (reference sequence). The CDR3 totals 16 residues. The trim removed 5 bases at V and 3 bases at J, leaving 9 bases unmatched. CDR3 DNA: TGTGCCAGCAGCCGTCCCGGGACAGGGGCGGACACTGAAGCTTTCTTT. This encodes CASSRPGTGADTEAFF. The variable domain in full, completed from reference TRBV7-9 and TRBJ1-1, reads DTGVSQNPRHKITKRGQNVTFRCDPISEHNRLYWYRQTLGQGPEFLTYFQNEAQLEKSRLLSDRFSAERPKGSFSTLEIQRTEQGDSAMYLCASSRPGTGADTEAFFGQGTRLTVV.

The chain links TRBV23-1 to TRBJ2-5; a possible D gene is TRBD2 (6 bases). TRBV23-1 counts as an open reading frame of uncertain function. This CDR3 is 12 amino acids long. Trimming left V 0 bases short and J 9 bases short, with 8 bases between. This CDR3 reads CASSQSREAQYF. CDR3 in DNA: TGCGCCAGCAGTCAATCGAGGGAGGCCCAGTACTTC.

The chain combines TRBV28 with TRBJ1-2, with TRBD1 matching 7 bases. Germline V gene sequence: CDR1 MDHEN, CDR2 SYDVKM. CDR3 length: 13 amino acids. V lost 6 bases to trimming and J lost 8 bases; unmatched junction nucleotides: 9. CDR3 region: CASREGGREGYTF. As DNA, the CDR3 is TGTGCCAGCAGAGAAGGGGGCCGTGAAGGCTACACCTTC.

The count of this clone is one. The chain has TRBV28 and TRBJ2-1, with 15 bases matching TRBD2. CDR3 length: 17 residues. CDR1 and CDR2 (germline): MDHEN, SYDVKM. The ends lost 5 bases at V and 5 bases at J; junction bases unmatched: 7. CDR3 loop: CASSPLGLAGGDNEQFF. In DNA, the CDR3 is TGTGCCAGCAGTCCCCTCGGACTAGCGGGAGGGGACAATGAGCAGTTCTTC.

The chain recombines TRBV7-2 with TRBJ1-5; the D is unclear. The CDR3 contains 14 residues. Trimming shortened V by 0 bases and J by 7 bases, and 10 bases separated the two germline ends. Germline values: CDR1 SGHTA, CDR2 FQGNSA. The CDR3 is CASSLALAGQPQHF. The CDR3 nucleotides are TGTGCCAGCAGCTTAGCGCTGGCGGGGCAGCCCCAGCATTTT.

Notes on this clone: Distinct nucleotide sequences in the sample also encode this CDR3. CDR3 loop: CASSPSGTYEQYF. The CDR3 nucleotides are TGTGCCAGCAGCCCATCGGGGACCTACGAGCAGTACTTC. This chain uses TRBV7-9 with TRBJ2-7; a possible D gene is TRBD2 (5 bases). CDR3 length equals 13 residues. Deletions cut 5 bases from V and 2 bases from J, with 10 bases between. CDR1 and CDR2 from the germline V gene are SEHNR and FQNEAQ (reference sequence). Filled out from reference TRBV7-9 and TRBJ2-7, the complete variable domain reads DTGVSQNPRHKITKRGQNVTFRCDPISEHNRLYWYRQTLGQGPEFLTYFQNEAQLEKSRLLSDRFSAERPKGSFSTLEIQRTEQGDSAMYLCASSPSGTYEQYFGPGTRLTVT.

V and J are TRBV28 and TRBJ1-5; possibly TRBD1 for D (6 bases). The germline V gene encodes CDR1 MDHEN and CDR2 SYDVKM. The CDR3 has 14 amino acids. Between the trimmed V and J ends, which lost 3 bases and 7 bases, there was a span of 13 bases. CDR3 nucleotides: TGTGCCAGCAGTTTTTTACAGGGTGGACAGCCCCAGCATTTT. Translating it yields CASSFLQGGQPQHF.

The rearrangement uses TRBV5-6 and TRBJ1-5; a weak D match, TRBD1 (5 bases). The V gene lost 4 bases and the J gene lost 3 bases, with 11 bases spanning the gap. This CDR3 contains 14 residues. CDR1 SGHDT and CDR2 YYEEEE come from the germline V gene. The CDR3 reads CASSRGLDNQPQHF. CDR3 DNA sequence: TGTGCCAGCAGCCGGGGACTTGACAATCAGCCCCAGCATTTT.

The rearrangement uses TRBV25-1 and TRBJ2-1; TRBD2 is a possible D gene (6 bases). This CDR3 spans 13 amino acids. Germline CDR1 is MGHDK and CDR2 is SYGVNS. Trimming took 2 bases from V and 7 from J, leaving 9 bases between them. The CDR3 nucleotides are TGTGCCAGCAGTGAACTCGGACTAAATGAGCAGTTCTTC. Its protein product is CASSELGLNEQFF.

In its sample, this clone was seen a few times. V and J are TRBV11-2 and TRBJ2-7; weak D call: TRBD2 (6 bases). The germline V gene encodes CDR1 SGHAT and CDR2 FQNNGV. Trimming removed 3 bases from V and 6 bases from J, with 15 bases in between. CDR3 length equals 14 residues. The CDR3 spells CASSFAAQGGEQYF. The CDR3, as DNA: TGTGCCAGCAGCTTTGCAGCGCAGGGAGGCGAGCAGTACTTC. The full variable domain, in which reference TRBV11-2 and TRBJ2-7 provide the parts outside the CDR3, is EAGVAQSPRYKIIEKRQSVAFWCNPISGHATLYWYQQILGQGPKLLIQFQNNGVVDDSQLPKDRFSAERLKGVDSTLKIQPAKLEDSAVYLCASSFAAQGGEQYFGPGTRLTVT.

With respect to this clone: This sample also contains other DNA sequences that code for the same CDR3. The chain carries TRBV5-5 and TRBJ1-5; D gene ambiguous. V lost 2 bases to trimming and J lost 4 bases, with 7 bases between them. The CDR3 contains 13 residues. Germline V lookup: CDR1 SGHKS, CDR2 YYEKEE (reference sequence). The CDR3 nucleotides read TGTGCCAGCAGCTTAACGGGGAATCAGCCCCAGCATTTT. It specifies CASSLTGNQPQHF.